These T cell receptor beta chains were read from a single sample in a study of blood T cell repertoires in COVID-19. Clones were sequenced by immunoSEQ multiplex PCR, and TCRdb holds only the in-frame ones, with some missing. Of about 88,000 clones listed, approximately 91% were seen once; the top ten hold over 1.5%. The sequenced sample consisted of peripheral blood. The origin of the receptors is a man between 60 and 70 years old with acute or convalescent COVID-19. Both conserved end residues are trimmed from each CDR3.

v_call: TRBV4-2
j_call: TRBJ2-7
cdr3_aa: ASSAAGAGTYEQY

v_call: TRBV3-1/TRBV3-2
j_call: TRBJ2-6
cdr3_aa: ASSLQGSGANVLT

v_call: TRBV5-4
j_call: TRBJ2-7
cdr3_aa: ASSLAGGTGSRFEQY

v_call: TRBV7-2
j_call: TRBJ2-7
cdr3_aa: ASSPQLITGGYHEQY

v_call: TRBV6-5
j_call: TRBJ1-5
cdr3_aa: ASRTENNQPQH

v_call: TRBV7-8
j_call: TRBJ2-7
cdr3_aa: ASSSLAAGGTYEQY

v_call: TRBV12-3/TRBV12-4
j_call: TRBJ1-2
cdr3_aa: ASRGQGDYGYT

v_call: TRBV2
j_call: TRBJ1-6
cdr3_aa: ASSVTGDSPLH

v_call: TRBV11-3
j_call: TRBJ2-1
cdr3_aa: ASSLESPLAGVGYNEQF

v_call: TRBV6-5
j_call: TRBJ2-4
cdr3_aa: ASSYGGKNIQY

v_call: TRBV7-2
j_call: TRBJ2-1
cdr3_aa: ASSLDQSMYEQF

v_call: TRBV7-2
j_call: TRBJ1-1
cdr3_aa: ASSLEVGENTEAF

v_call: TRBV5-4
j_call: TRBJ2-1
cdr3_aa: ASSVPGLPLNEQF

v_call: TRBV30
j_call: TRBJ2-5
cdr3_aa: AWSVNTQETQY

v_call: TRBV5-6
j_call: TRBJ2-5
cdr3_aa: ASSAFGQAKNPKLY

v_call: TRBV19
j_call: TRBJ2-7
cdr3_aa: ASSMIPGQGWIEQY

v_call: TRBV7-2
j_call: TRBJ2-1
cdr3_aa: ASSLVSAGNEQF

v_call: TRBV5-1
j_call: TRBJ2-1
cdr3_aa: ASSWGQGKGEQF

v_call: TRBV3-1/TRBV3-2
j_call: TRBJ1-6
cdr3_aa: ASSQDDIDSSPLH

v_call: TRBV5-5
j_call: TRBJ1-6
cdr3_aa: ASSLPASSYNSPLH

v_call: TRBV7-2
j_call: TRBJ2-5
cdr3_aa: ASSRRLAGVGPETQY

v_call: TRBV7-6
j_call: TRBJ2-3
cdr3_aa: ASSLGSGATDTQY

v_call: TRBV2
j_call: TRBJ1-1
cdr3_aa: ASNRQGVNTEAF

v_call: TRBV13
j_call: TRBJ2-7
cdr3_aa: ASSLVGVTYEQY

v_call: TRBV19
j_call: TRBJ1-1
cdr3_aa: ASSIKGDTEAF

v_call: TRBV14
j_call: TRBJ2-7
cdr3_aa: ASSQGTAYTYEQY

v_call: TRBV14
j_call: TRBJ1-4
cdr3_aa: ASSHGTGGIYEKLF